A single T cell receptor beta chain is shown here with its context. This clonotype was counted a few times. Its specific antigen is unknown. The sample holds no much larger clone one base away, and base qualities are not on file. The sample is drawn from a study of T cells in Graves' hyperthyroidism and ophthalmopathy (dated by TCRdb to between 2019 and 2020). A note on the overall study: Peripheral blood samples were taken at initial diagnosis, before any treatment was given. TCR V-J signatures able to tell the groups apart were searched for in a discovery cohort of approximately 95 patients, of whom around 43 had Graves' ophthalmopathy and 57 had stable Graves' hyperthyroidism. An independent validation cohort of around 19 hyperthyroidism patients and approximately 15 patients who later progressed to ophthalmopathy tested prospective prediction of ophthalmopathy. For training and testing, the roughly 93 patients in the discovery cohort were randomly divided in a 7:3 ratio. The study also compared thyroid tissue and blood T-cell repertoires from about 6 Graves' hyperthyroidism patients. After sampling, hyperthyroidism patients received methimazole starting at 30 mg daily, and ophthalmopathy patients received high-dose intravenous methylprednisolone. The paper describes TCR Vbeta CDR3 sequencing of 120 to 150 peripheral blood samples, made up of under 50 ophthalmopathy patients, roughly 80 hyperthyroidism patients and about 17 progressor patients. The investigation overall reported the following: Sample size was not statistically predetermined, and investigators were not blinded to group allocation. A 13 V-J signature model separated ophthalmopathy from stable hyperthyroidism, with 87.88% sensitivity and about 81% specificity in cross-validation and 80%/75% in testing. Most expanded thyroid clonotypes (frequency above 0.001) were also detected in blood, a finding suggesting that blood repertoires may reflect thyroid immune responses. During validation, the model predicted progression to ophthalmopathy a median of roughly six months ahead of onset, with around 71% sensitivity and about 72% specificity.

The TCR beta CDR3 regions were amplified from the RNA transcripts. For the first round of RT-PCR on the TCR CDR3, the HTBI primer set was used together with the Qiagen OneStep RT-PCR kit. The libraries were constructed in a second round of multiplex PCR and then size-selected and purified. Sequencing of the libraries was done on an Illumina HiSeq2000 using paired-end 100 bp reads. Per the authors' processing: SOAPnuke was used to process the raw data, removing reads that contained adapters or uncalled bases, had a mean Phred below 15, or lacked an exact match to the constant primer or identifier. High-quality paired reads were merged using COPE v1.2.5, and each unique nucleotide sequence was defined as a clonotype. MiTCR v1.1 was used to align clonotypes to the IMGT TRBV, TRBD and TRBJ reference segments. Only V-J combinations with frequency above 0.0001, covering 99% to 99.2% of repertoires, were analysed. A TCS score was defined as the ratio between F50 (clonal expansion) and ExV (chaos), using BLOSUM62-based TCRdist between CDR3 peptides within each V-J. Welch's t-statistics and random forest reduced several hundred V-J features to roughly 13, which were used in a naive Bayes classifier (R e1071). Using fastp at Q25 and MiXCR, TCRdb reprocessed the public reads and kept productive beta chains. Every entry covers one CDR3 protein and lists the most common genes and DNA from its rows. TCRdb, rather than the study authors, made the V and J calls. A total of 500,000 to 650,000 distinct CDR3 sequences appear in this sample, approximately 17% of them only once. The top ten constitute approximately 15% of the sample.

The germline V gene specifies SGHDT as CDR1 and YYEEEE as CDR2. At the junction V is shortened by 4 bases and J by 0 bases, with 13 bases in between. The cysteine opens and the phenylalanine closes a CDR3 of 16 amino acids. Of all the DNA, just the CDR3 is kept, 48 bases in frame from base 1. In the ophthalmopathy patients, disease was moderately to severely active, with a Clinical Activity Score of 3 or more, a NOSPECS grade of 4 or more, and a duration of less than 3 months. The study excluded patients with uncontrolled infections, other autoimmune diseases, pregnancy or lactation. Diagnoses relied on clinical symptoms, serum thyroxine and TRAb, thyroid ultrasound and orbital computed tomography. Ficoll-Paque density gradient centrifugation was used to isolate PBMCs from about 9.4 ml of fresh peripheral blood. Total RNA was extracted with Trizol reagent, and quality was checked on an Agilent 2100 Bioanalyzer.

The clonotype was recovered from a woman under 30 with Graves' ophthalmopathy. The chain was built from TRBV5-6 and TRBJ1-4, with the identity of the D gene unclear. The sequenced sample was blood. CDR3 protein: CASSPTPGSTNEKLFF. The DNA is TGTGCCAGCAGCCCGACGCCAGGCTCAACTAATGAAAAACTGTTTTTT.